This T cell receptor beta chain was profiled in a study of CD8 T cells in ankylosing spondylitis. Deletions cut 6 bases from V and 5 bases from J, with 10 bases between. CDR1 is LGHDT, CDR2 YNNKEL, per germline (reference sequence). This CDR3 region has 12 residues. This clonotype was counted between two and nine times. Its antigen is not identified. Findings of the study overall: Made up of eight or nine highly homologous variants, a TCR beta motif appeared characteristic of ankylosing spondylitis blood. CD8+ disease-linked clones were present at relatively low frequencies in blood.

TCRdb ran MiXCR on the 5' RACE reads and lists one entry per CDR3 protein. This table has nearly 350,000 distinct CDR3 sequences, roughly 14% appearing once. The source material was blood, either unsorted or a sorted T cell fraction (not recorded which). The rearrangement joins TRBV3-1 to TRBJ1-1; D is perhaps TRBD1 (5 bases). This TCR came from a male donor with ankylosing spondylitis or in good health (not recorded which). CDR3 sequence: CASRHTGTEAFF. DNA of the CDR3: TGTGCCAGCAGACATACAGGAACTGAAGCTTTCTTT.